This T cell receptor (beta chain) is from a study of blood T cell repertoires in COVID-19. This clone is a singleton in its sample. This CDR3 spans 15 amino acids. The germline V gene has CDR1 LGHDT and CDR2 YNNKEL (reference sequence). Between the trimmed V and J ends, which lost 4 bases and 5 bases, there was a span of 16 bases. This table comes from immunoSEQ multiplex PCR, and its TCRdb copy is limited to in-frame clones, with some not included. The profile covers about 210,000 clones, with under 90% appearing a single time and roughly 10% taken by the ten largest. This TCR was sampled from a woman of 80 years or more with COVID-19, enrolled during active disease. This rearrangement joins TRBV3-1 (or the pseudogene TRBV3-2) to TRBJ2-3; D possibly corresponds to TRBD2 (6 bases). Sequencing was performed on peripheral blood. The CDR3 spells CASSPRDLSEDTQYF. CDR3 nucleotide sequence: TGTGCCAGCAGCCCCCGGGACTTGTCGGAAGATACGCAGTATTTT.